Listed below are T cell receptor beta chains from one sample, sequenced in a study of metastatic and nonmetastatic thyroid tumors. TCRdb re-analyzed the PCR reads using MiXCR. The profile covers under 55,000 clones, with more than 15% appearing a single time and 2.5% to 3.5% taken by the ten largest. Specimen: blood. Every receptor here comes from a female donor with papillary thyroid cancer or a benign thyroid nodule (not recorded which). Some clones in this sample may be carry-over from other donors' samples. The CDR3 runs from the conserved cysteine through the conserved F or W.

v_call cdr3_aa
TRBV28 CATWTGGSGANLLTF
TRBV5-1 CASSKHGQDYEQYF
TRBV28 CASLRRGGRARELFF
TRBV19 CASRNRGYTEAFF
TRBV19 CASIYTGCEQYF
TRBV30 CACRLLAGDTGELFF
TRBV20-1 CSARCEGVDSNTGQLFF
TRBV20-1 CSARDPGRLLEGYTF
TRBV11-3 CASSVSGTNTGELFF
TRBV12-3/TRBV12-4 CASSPWTVVHNEQFF